The rows below give T cell receptor beta chains drawn from one sample of a study of tumor and adjacent non-tumor tissue in lung cancer. In TCRdb, the multiplex PCR reads were re-called with MiXCR into one record per CDR3 protein. The sample contains over 100,000 distinct CDR3 sequences, about 75% of which appear only once. Sequences were obtained from lung tumor tissue. Every receptor here comes from a woman aged 60-75 years with non-small cell lung cancer. Both conserved end residues are part of each CDR3. A D gene is named only where the DNA matches it firmly. Only part of the rows carry a size: once, few, many, or a class if the clone is expanded.

D gene	V gene	clone size	J gene	CDR3 protein	CDR3 DNA
NA	TRBV5-5	NA	TRBJ2-7	CASSSRLTSYEQYF	TGTGCCAGCAGCTCGAGGCTAACCTCCTACGAGCAGTACTTC
NA	TRBV5-4	NA	TRBJ2-3	CASSRFLGTQYF	TGTGCCAGCAGCCGCTTCCTAGGTACGCAGTATTTT
TRBD2	TRBV20-1	many	TRBJ2-7	CSARDALAGTYEQYF	TGCAGTGCTAGAGATGCATTAGCGGGGACCTACGAGCAGTACTTC
TRBD1	TRBV12-3/TRBV12-4	large	TRBJ1-2	CASSSGTVGDYGYTF	TGTGCCAGCAGTTCCGGGACAGTTGGGGACTATGGCTACACCTTC
NA	TRBV11-2	NA	TRBJ1-2	CASTREGRGGYAF	TGTGCCAGCACCAGGGAGGGGAGGGGAGGCTACGCCTTC
NA	TRBV15	NA	TRBJ2-2	CATSRDIGGYSGVLFF	TGTGCCACCAGCAGAGATATTGGAGGGTATTCCGGGGTGCTGTTTTTT
TRBD1	TRBV12-3/TRBV12-4	NA	TRBJ1-1	CASSFTGVEAFF	TGTGCCAGCAGTTTCACAGGGGTTGAAGCTTTCTTT
TRBD1	TRBV28	once	TRBJ1-1	CASSTGGYYTEAFF	TGTGCCAGCAGTACAGGGGGCTATTACACTGAAGCTTTCTTT
TRBD2	TRBV14	many	TRBJ2-3	CASSQPPGLAGRIDTQYF	TGTGCCAGCAGCCAACCCCCGGGACTAGCGGGGAGGATAGATACGCAGTATTTT
TRBD1	TRBV5-1	few	TRBJ2-7	CASSTQGTGVTYEQYF	TGCGCCAGCAGCACCCAGGGGACAGGGGTTACCTACGAGCAGTACTTC
NA	TRBV4-3	NA	TRBJ1-5	CTSSREGGQPQHF	TGCACCAGCAGCCGAGAAGGCGGGCAGCCCCAGCACTTT
NA	TRBV7-9	many	TRBJ2-7	CASSLDGGTEGNF	TGTGCCAGCAGCTTAGACGGAGGGACCGAGGGGAACTTC
NA	TRBV6-7	NA	TRBJ2-7	CASSPTHGRFEQYF	TGTGCCAGCAGTCCTACGCACGGGAGATTCGAGCAGTACTTC
NA	TRBV11-2	once	TRBJ1-5	CATSLDMGQSQHF	TGTGCCACCTCCCTGGACATGGGTCAGTCCCAGCATTTT
NA	TRBV20-1	NA	TRBJ2-1	CCVLASYNEQFF	TGCTGTGTGCTAGCATCCTACAATGAGCAGTTCTTC
TRBD1	TRBV20-1	NA	TRBJ1-2	CNARDRAGQRKGGGYVYTF	TGCAATGCTAGAGATCGGGCGGGACAGAGGAAAGGAGGAGGCTATGTCTACACTTTC
NA	TRBV27	NA	TRBJ2-7	CASTPSAGLPRNYEQYF	TGTGCCAGCACCCCATCGGCCGGACTCCCAAGAAACTACGAGCAGTACTTC
NA	TRBV20-1	few	TRBJ2-5	CSAPRWGSEETQYF	TGCAGTGCCCCCCGGTGGGGGAGCGAGGAGACCCAGTACTTC
NA	TRBV29-1	NA	TRBJ2-1	CSVGNEEFF	TGCAGCGTAGGGAATGAGGAATTCTTC
TRBD1	TRBV11-3	NA	TRBJ2-2	CVSSLGTGVTGELFF	TGTGTCAGCAGCCTCGGGACAGGGGTCACCGGCGAGCTGTTTTTT
NA	TRBV6-1	NA	TRBJ1-2	CAISDAGQNYGYTF	TGTGCCATCAGTGATGCAGGGCAAAACTATGGCTACACCTTC
TRBD1	TRBV9	NA	TRBJ1-2	CASSGDRANGYTF	TGTGCCAGCAGTGGGGACAGGGCCAATGGCTACACCTTC
TRBD1	TRBV20-1	NA	TRBJ2-2	CSARDDRGELFF	TGCAGTGCTAGAGATGACAGGGGGGAACTGTTTTTT
TRBD2	TRBV20-1	NA	TRBJ2-5	CSVRDIGGTQYF	TGCAGTGTTAGAGATATCGGGGGGACCCAATACTTC
NA	TRBV29-1	NA	TRBJ1-2	CIVNPDQDGYAF	TGCATCGTTAATCCCGACCAGGATGGCTACGCCTTC
TRBD2	TRBV20-1	NA	TRBJ2-3	CSARTSLAGGADTQYF	TGCAGTGCTAGGACCAGCCTAGCGGGAGGTGCCGATACGCAGTATTTT
TRBD2	TRBV6-2/TRBV6-3	once	TRBJ2-7	CASSFLCTSGRLEQYF	TGTGCCAGCAGTTTTCTCTGTACTAGCGGGAGGCTCGAGCAGTACTTC
TRBD2	TRBV12-3/TRBV12-4	NA	TRBJ2-3	CAGSLTSGGADAQCF	TGTGCCGGCAGTTTAACTAGCGGGGGTGCAGATGCGCAGTGTTTT
NA	TRBV5-5	many	TRBJ1-1	CASSFNPMANTEAFF	TGTGCCAGCAGCTTCAACCCGATGGCCAACACTGAAGCTTTCTTT
TRBD2	TRBV4-3	NA	TRBJ2-5	CASSQDRGGSEAQYF	TGCGCTAGCAGCCAAGATCGCGGGGGTTCAGAGGCCCAGTACTTC
NA	TRBV11-2	once	TRBJ2-7	CASSLGLTQQYF	TGTGCCAGCAGCTTAGGGTTGACCCAGCAGTACTTC
TRBD1	TRBV20-1	few	TRBJ2-7	CNAKSGQGQVEYF	TGCAATGCTAAATCGGGACAGGGCCAAGTAGAGTACTTC
NA	TRBV4-3	many	TRBJ1-2	CASSQDWPKPYGYTF	TGCGCCAGCAGCCAAGATTGGCCAAAACCCTATGGCTACACCTTC
NA	TRBV11-2	NA	TRBJ2-7	CASSLGGGMAYEQYF	TGTGCCAGCAGCTTAGGCGGAGGAATGGCATACGAGCAGTACTTC
NA	TRBV28	once	TRBJ2-7	CASRGEREHSFEEYF	TGTGCCAGCAGGGGGGAGCGCGAGCACTCCTTCGAGGAGTATTTC
TRBD2	TRBV11-2	few	TRBJ2-7	CASSYGTSGSYDQYF	TGTGCCAGCAGCTACGGTACTAGCGGGAGCTATGATCAGTACTTC
NA	TRBV29-1	many	TRBJ1-1	CSADSSKNTEAFF	TGCAGCGCGGACAGTTCCAAGAACACTGAAGCTTTCTTT
NA	TRBV12-3/TRBV12-4	few	TRBJ1-5	CASSFSTGNQSQHF	TGTGCCAGTAGTTTTTCTACGGGCAATCAGTCCCAGCATTTT
TRBD1	TRBV5-5	NA	TRBJ1-4	CAIGQSRGSANEKLFF	TGTGCCATCGGCCAGAGCAGGGGGTCGGCTAATGAAAAACTGTTTTTT
NA	TRBV11-1	NA	TRBJ2-6	CASSPFRGVAYVLTF	TGCGCCAGCAGCCCCTTCCGCGGGGTGGCCTACGTCCTGACTTTC
NA	TRBV11-3	NA	TRBJ2-7	CASSLRQGTYYEQYF	TGTGCCAGCAGCTTACGGCAGGGGACTTATTACGAGCAATACTTC